This entry lists 17 T cell receptor beta chains sequenced from one sample in a study of cytomegalovirus exposure and HLA in healthy donors. Primers: 60 Vbeta forward and 13 Jbeta reverse. The repertoire was sequenced with immunoSEQ multiplex PCR; TCRdb's copy has only in-frame clones and lacks some. The sample has roughly 100,000 clones; roughly 80% are singletons. The sequenced material came from PBMCs. These receptors were obtained from a female donor in good health and CMV-seropositive.

In DNA form, the CDR3 reads TGCGCCAGCAGCTCCAGAGCCGGGACTTCAGACATTCAGTACTTC. Translated, it gives CASSSRAGTSDIQYF. The chain combines TRBV5-1 with TRBJ2-4; weak D call: TRBD2 (6 bases). Germline assignment: CDR1 SGHRS and CDR2 YFSETQ. Trimming removed 3 bases at V and 8 bases at J, with 18 bases between. CDR3 size: 15 residues.

The chain recombines TRBV7-3 with TRBJ2-2, with TRBD1 identical over 9 bases. CDR1 is SGHTA, CDR2 FQGTGA, per germline. Unmatched junction bases numbered 6, after V lost 0 bases and J lost 4 bases. The CDR3 spans 17 residues. CDR3 bases: TGTGCCAGCAGCTTAACCGGGACAGGGCTCCGCACCGGGGAGCTGTTTTTT. This codes for CASSLTGTGLRTGELFF.

The chain has TRBV6-1 and TRBJ1-3; 10 nucleotides match TRBD1. The CDR3 sequence is 14 residues long. CDR1 is MNHNS and CDR2 is SASEGT in the germline V gene. The V segment lost 7 bases and the J segment 7 bases; nucleotides outside the gene matches: 7. This chain's CDR3 is CASIEDRGANTIYF. The CDR3 DNA is TGTGCCAGCATAGAGGACAGGGGGGCGAACACCATATATTTT.

The chain joins TRBV27 to TRBJ2-7, with no clear D. The CDR3 runs to 14 residues. Germline V CDR1 and CDR2: MNHEY, SMNVEV (reference sequence). The V and J ends lost 3 bases and 0 bases respectively, with 9 bases between them. The CDR3: CASSLSYYSYEQYF. The CDR3 DNA sequence: TGTGCCAGCAGTTTGTCCTATTACTCCTACGAGCAGTACTTC.

V is TRBV7-3 and J is TRBJ1-1; D call uncertain. Trimming took 3 bases from V and 0 from J, leaving 5 bases between them. In germline, CDR1 is SGHTA, CDR2 FQGTGA. The CDR3 runs 13 residues. CDR3 bases: TGTGCCAGCAGCTTCCAGATGAACACTGAAGCTTTCTTT. It yields the protein CASSFQMNTEAFF.

The CDR3 bases are TGTGCCAGTAGCCCCCAGGGGGCGAAACAGCCCCAGCATTTT. This encodes CASSPQGAKQPQHF. V gene TRBV19 combines with J gene TRBJ1-5; TRBD1 matches 8 bases. The V segment lost 6 bases and the J segment 7 bases; nucleotides outside the gene matches: 8. This CDR3 is 14 amino acids long. From germline, CDR1 is LNHDA and CDR2 SQIVND (reference sequence).

This clone showed up just a few times. V gene TRBV7-2 combines with J gene TRBJ1-2; D gene unclear. CDR3 size: 13 residues. Germline V gene sequence: CDR1 SGHTA, CDR2 FQGNSA. V gave up 5 bases and J gave up 8 bases, with 15 bases separating them. In DNA form, the CDR3 reads TGTGCCAGCAGCCCCTCCAGAACACAGGGCTACACCTTC. This translates into CASSPSRTQGYTF.

The rearrangement links TRBV5-1 to TRBJ2-7; the match to TRBD1 covers 8 bases. The V gene end was trimmed by 4 bases and the J gene end by 7 bases; junction bases not matched to a gene: 13. This CDR3 contains 15 residues. The germline gives CDR1 SGHRS, CDR2 YFSETQ. The CDR3, as DNA: TGCGCCAGCAGCCCATCTCGACAGGGGACGGGGGAGCAGTACTTC. Translation gives CASSPSRQGTGEQYF.

The V and J genes are TRBV25-1 and TRBJ2-7, with 12 bases identical to TRBD1. CDR3 length: 16 amino acids. Germline CDR1 is MGHDK and CDR2 is SYGVNS. V lost 3 bases to trimming and J lost 5 bases; unmatched junction nucleotides: 8. CDR3 protein: CASSDLGQGARNEQYF. DNA of the CDR3: TGTGCCAGCAGTGATCTGGGACAGGGGGCGCGGAACGAGCAGTACTTC.

The V call is TRBV28, the J call TRBJ2-7; D perhaps matches TRBD1 (6 bases). The CDR3 is made up of 15 amino acids. In germline, CDR1 is MDHEN, CDR2 SYDVKM. V lost 6 bases to trimming and J lost 2 bases, with 17 bases between them. CDR3 sequence reads: CASRGTGPPTYEQYF. CDR3 bases: TGTGCCAGCAGGGGAACAGGGCCTCCTACCTACGAGCAGTACTTC.

The chain links TRBV28 to TRBJ1-6; 7 bases fit TRBD1. The junction had 6 bases not matched to a gene; V was cut back by 3 bases and J by 10 bases. There are 14 residues in the CDR3. Germline V gene sequence: CDR1 MDHEN, CDR2 SYDVKM. The CDR3 DNA reads as TGTGCCAGCAGTTTCATTGCAGGGGGGTCACCCCTCCACTTT. Protein: CASSFIAGGSPLHF.

V usage is TRBV5-1 and J usage is TRBJ2-4; D remains unclear. Trimming stripped 6 bases from V and 8 bases from J, with 15 bases between. The germline CDR1 and CDR2 sequences are SGHRS and YFSETQ. The length of the CDR3 is 13 residues. The CDR3: CASKVSSEDIQYF. The DNA for the CDR3 is TGCGCCAGCAAGGTCTCTAGTGAGGACATTCAGTACTTC.

This clone was observed a single time. V usage is TRBV2 and J usage is TRBJ2-7, with a possible D match to TRBD2 (6 bases). The germline CDR1 and CDR2 sequences are SNHLY and FYNNEI. Trimming cost V 6 bases and J 2 bases, with 17 bases left between them. The CDR3 totals 15 residues. CDR3 sequence (DNA): TGTGCCAGCAGGCGGACTTCCGGGGGTCCCTACGAGCAGTACTTC. Encoded protein: CASRRTSGGPYEQYF.

V usage is TRBV27 and J usage is TRBJ2-7, with 11 nucleotides matching TRBD1. The CDR3 spans 14 residues. V lost 3 bases, J lost 7 bases, and 5 bases stayed unmatched. Germline values: CDR1 MNHEY, CDR2 SMNVEV (reference sequence). The CDR3 sequence is CASSFGTGGSEQYF. Written as DNA, the CDR3 is TGTGCCAGCAGTTTCGGGACAGGGGGTTCTGAGCAGTACTTC.

This clone was seen only once. The rearrangement uses TRBV27 and TRBJ2-7; TRBD1 aligns across 9 bases. From germline, CDR1 is MNHEY and CDR2 SMNVEV (reference sequence). The length of the CDR3 is 15 residues. V gave up 3 bases and J gave up 4 bases; unmatched junction bases: 7. In nucleotides, the CDR3 is TGTGCCAGCAGTTTGACGGACAGGGGTAGGTACGAGCAGTACTTC. Encoded protein: CASSLTDRGRYEQYF.

The genes are TRBV5-4 and TRBJ1-1; perhaps TRBD1 as D (5 bases). The CDR3 sequence is 14 residues long. Trimming took 6 bases from V and 4 from J, leaving 16 bases between them. Germline values: CDR1 SGHNT, CDR2 YYREEE (reference sequence). This CDR3 reads CASTRGGVSTEAFF. The CDR3 nucleotides are TGTGCCAGCACCCGGGGGGGGGTGAGCACTGAAGCTTTCTTT. The variable domain in full, completed from reference TRBV5-4 and TRBJ1-1, reads ETGVTQSPTHLIKTRGQQVTLRCSSQSGHNTVSWYQQALGQGPQFIFQYYREEENGRGNFPPRFSGLQFPNYSSELNVNALELDDSALYLCASTRGGVSTEAFFGQGTRLTVV.

This rearrangement joins TRBV7-2 to TRBJ1-1, with TRBD1 as a possible D gene (5 bases). V dropped 5 bases and J dropped 7 bases, with 8 bases sitting between them. CDR1 and CDR2 from the germline V gene are SGHTA and FQGNSA. The CDR3 has 11 amino acids. The CDR3 loop reads CASSRGLEAFF. CDR3 sequence (DNA): TGTGCCAGCAGCAGGGGCCTTGAAGCTTTCTTT.